This T cell receptor (beta chain) was sequenced in a study of shared clonotypes between healthy human individuals. As for the study in general: Used for every donor were three CD4 naive, three CD4 memory, two CD8 naive and one CD8 memory plate.

Study-wide results and limits: The study found lower generation probabilities in non-shared clonotypes than in those shared by all four donors. Estimated richness was generally greater in naive than memory subsets.

It was at deep level that the assay was run. Generated by immunoSEQ multiplex PCR, the TCRdb table keeps only in-frame clones and is missing some. The sample shows about 980,000 clones, 70% to 85% of them seen only once. As concerns this clone: Its specificity is unknown.

CDR1 is MNHNS, CDR2 SASEGT, per germline. CDR3 length equals 13 residues. V shed 2 bases and J shed 2 bases, with 7 bases lying between them. Sequenced input: memory CD4+ T cells sorted from blood. The sample's subset: CD45RA-negative fraction. This TCR was sampled from a man younger than 30 in good health. The chain has TRBV6-1 and TRBJ2-7, with D unclear. CDR3 loop: CASSESRAYEQYF. CDR3 sequence (DNA): TGTGCCAGCAGTGAAAGTAGGGCCTACGAGCAGTACTTC.